Below, 10 T cell receptor beta chains from the same sample are listed, as sequenced in a study of T cells in Graves' hyperthyroidism and ophthalmopathy (dated by TCRdb to the late 2010s). To prepare the library, multiplex PCR was applied. Instrument used: Illumina HiSeq 2000. The TCR beta CDR3 regions were amplified from RNA transcripts. A first-round RT-PCR of the TCR CDR3 used the HTBI primer set with the Qiagen OneStep RT-PCR kit. The raw public data were reprocessed by TCRdb itself: fastp quality trimming at Q25, MiXCR clonotype calling, in-frame beta chains only. Identical CDR3 proteins give one entry, which carries the most common genes and DNA. The sample has hundreds of thousands of distinct CDR3 sequences on record, under 15% of them singletons. 30% to 35% of the sample comes from the top ten. Sequencing input: blood. The source is a woman younger than 45 with Graves' hyperthyroidism.

In nucleotides, the CDR3 is TGCAGCGTGGTCCCGTATTCACAGGGATATCCCAACTATGGCTACACCTTC. Translation: CSVVPYSQGYPNYGYTF. The V gene is TRBV29-1, the J gene TRBJ1-2; a weak D match, TRBD1 (6 bases). Germline V gene sequence: CDR1 SQVTM, CDR2 ANQGSEA. The V gene lost 6 bases and the J gene lost 2 bases, with 25 bases spanning the gap. CDR3 length equals 17 residues. The variable domain in full, completed from reference TRBV29-1 and TRBJ1-2, reads SAVISQKPSRDICQRGTSLTIQCQVDSQVTMMFWYRQQPGQSLTLIATANQGSEATYESGFVIDKFPISRPNLTFSTLTVSNMSPEDSSIYLCSVVPYSQGYPNYGYTFGSGTRLTVV.

This clonotype was detected many times. V and J are TRBV18 and TRBJ1-6; D unclear. The length of the CDR3 is 15 residues. V lost 6 bases and J 1 base, leaving 10 bases between the germline ends. From germline, CDR1 is KGHSH and CDR2 LQKENI. The CDR3 region is CASSRVLSYNSPLHF. DNA of the CDR3: TGTGCCAGCTCCCGAGTTTTGTCCTATAATTCACCCCTCCACTTT.

CDR3 protein: CASSLDASGNTIYF. CDR3 nucleotide sequence: TGCGCCAGCAGCTTGGACGCTTCTGGAAACACCATATATTTT. The rearrangement uses TRBV5-1 and TRBJ1-3; D unclear. V lost 0 bases, J lost 1 base, and 5 bases lay in between. The CDR3 loop spans 14 amino acids. Germline CDR1 SGHRS, CDR2 YFSETQ.

There are many counts of this clonotype. The rearrangement joins TRBV2 to TRBJ2-7, with TRBD1 matching over 8 bases. Germline CDR1 reads SNHLY; CDR2 reads FYNNEI. Trimming took 7 bases from V and 3 from J; bases not matched to a gene: 8. CDR3 length: 14 amino acids. The CDR3 sequence is CASKLGQGYYEQYF. The CDR3 nucleotides read TGTGCCAGCAAGTTAGGACAGGGATACTACGAGCAGTACTTC.

This clonotype was detected ten times or more. The V call is TRBV24-1, the J call TRBJ2-2; no firm D call. Germline CDR1 and CDR2: KGHDR and SFDVKD. Trimming took 8 bases from V and 1 from J, leaving 13 bases between them. The CDR3 has 15 residues. The CDR3 protein is CATMSGRRNTGELFF. CDR3 bases: TGTGCCACCATGTCTGGACGGAGGAACACCGGGGAGCTGTTTTTT.

In this sample, this clonotype turned up many times. J is TRBJ2-3 and V is TRBV5-1, with 8 nucleotides matching TRBD2. Germline V gene lookup returns CDR1 SGHRS and CDR2 YFSETQ. CDR3 length: 16 residues. The V segment lost 3 bases and the J segment 4 bases; nucleotides outside the gene matches: 10. The CDR3: CASSSSSGGPPDTQYF. Here the CDR3 DNA reads TGCGCCAGCAGCTCCAGCTCGGGAGGGCCACCAGATACGCAGTATTTT.

V is TRBV15 and J is TRBJ1-1; 9 positions agree with TRBD1. Germline values: CDR1 LNHNV, CDR2 YYDKDF (reference sequence). V dropped 0 bases and J dropped 7; count of bases not matched to a gene: 9. The CDR3 extends over 16 amino acids. The CDR3 bases are TGTGCCACCAGCAGAGATTGCCGACCGGGACAGGGTGAAGCTTTCTTT. This translates into CATSRDCRPGQGEAFF.

The chain employs TRBV6-4 and TRBJ2-1, with 7 bases lining up with TRBD2. This CDR3 is 15 amino acids long. Trimming at V came to 2 bases and at J to 3 bases, leaving 4 bases not matched to a gene. The germline CDR1 and CDR2 sequences are MRHNA and SNTAGT. The CDR3 loop reads CASSDRAGDYNEQFF. The CDR3 DNA reads TGTGCCAGCAGTGACCGGGCGGGAGACTACAATGAGCAGTTCTTC.

This clonotype rates as medium-sized. The rearrangement joins TRBV12-3 or TRBV12-4 to TRBJ1-1; D uncertain. Trimming shortened V by 3 bases and J by 1 base, and 9 bases separated the two germline ends. This CDR3 comprises 14 residues. As DNA, the CDR3 is TGTGCCAGCAGTTTCATCGGGAGGAACACTGAAGCTTTCTTT. Translation gives CASSFIGRNTEAFF.

The chain couples TRBV10-2 to TRBJ2-6, with 7 nucleotides matching TRBD1. Trimming removed 7 bases from V and 1 base from J; junction bases left unmatched: 7. The length of the CDR3 is 16 residues. CDR1 is WSHSY, CDR2 SAAADI, per germline. DNA of the CDR3: TGCGCCAGCACCCAGGACAGGCCATCTGGGGCCAACGTCCTGACTTTC. Amino acid sequence: CASTQDRPSGANVLTF.